These 26 T cell receptor beta chains share one sample of origin, sequenced in a study of identical twins (dated by TCRdb to about 2016). Receptor libraries were prepared by 5' RACE. Sequencing was performed on an Illumina HiSeq 2000. Through fastp at Q25 and MiXCR, TCRdb rebuilt clones from the public reads, retaining in-frame beta chains. Rows are combined by CDR3 protein, so each entry shows the most common genes and DNA. This sample is represented by more than 400,000 distinct CDR3 sequences; around 15% of them were singletons. The ten top clones hold nearly 0.45% of the sample. The sample was also linked to a second study, of yellow fever vaccine responses in identical twins.

The material sequenced was CD4+ T cells sorted from blood. These receptors came from a young woman in good health.

This clonotype has more than one count but fewer than ten. The gene calls are TRBV29-1 and TRBJ2-7; 9 positions agree with TRBD2. The CDR3 length is 15 residues. With V trimmed by 1 base and J by 10 bases, 14 bases remained unmatched. Germline V gene sequence: CDR1 SQVTM, CDR2 ANQGSEA. This chain's CDR3 is CSVEVGTSWEEGQYF. The CDR3 bases are TGCAGCGTTGAAGTCGGGACTAGCTGGGAAGAGGGACAGTACTTC.

J is TRBJ2-7 and V is TRBV4-1; possibly TRBD2 for D (5 bases). The germline V gene encodes CDR1 MGHRA and CDR2 YSYEKL. V gave up 4 bases and J gave up 5 bases, with 21 bases separating them. This CDR3 is built from 16 residues. The CDR3 loop is CASSRQPGLFPDEQYF. CDR3 bases: TGCGCCAGCAGCCGCCAGCCCGGACTTTTCCCGGACGAGCAGTACTTC.

This chain connects TRBV20-1 to TRBJ1-1, with 8 positions matching TRBD1. Trimming at V came to 6 bases and at J to 1 base, leaving 7 bases not matched to a gene. CDR3 size: 14 residues. Germline V lookup: CDR1 DFQATT, CDR2 SNEGSKA (reference sequence). CDR3 coding DNA: TGCAGTGCGCCCGAGGACAGGGAGAACACTGAAGCTTTCTTT. Protein: CSAPEDRENTEAFF.

This clonotype has ten or more counts. The chain employs TRBV7-9 and TRBJ1-2, with D perhaps matching TRBD1 (6 bases). V was trimmed by 5 bases and J by 3 bases, leaving 16 bases between them. The CDR3 length is 15 residues. Germline CDR1 SEHNR, CDR2 FQNEAQ (reference sequence). DNA of the CDR3: TGTGCCAGCAGCCCGCAGGGGCAGAGCCACTATGGCTACACCTTC. Translation: CASSPQGQSHYGYTF. Using reference TRBV7-9 and TRBJ1-2 for the parts outside the CDR3, the full variable domain is DTGVSQNPRHKITKRGQNVTFRCDPISEHNRLYWYRQTLGQGPEFLTYFQNEAQLEKSRLLSDRFSAERPKGSFSTLEIQRTEQGDSAMYLCASSPQGQSHYGYTFGSGTRLTVV.

This clonotype was counted a single time. The V call is TRBV20-1, the J call TRBJ1-4, with D unresolved. The V end was cut by 8 bases, the J end by 15 bases, with 13 bases between. This CDR3 contains 9 residues. CDR1 is DFQATT, CDR2 SNEGSKA, per germline (reference sequence). The DNA for the CDR3 is TGCAGTCCGTCCCGCAGTTTGTTTTTT. Translating gives CSPSRSLFF.

Worth noting for this clonotype: Mismatch with germline at one junction end may stem from a read error. The chain uses TRBV5-1 and TRBJ2-5, with 7 bases matching TRBD2. The CDR3 has 14 residues. Looked up from germline, CDR1 is SGHRS and CDR2 is YFSETQ. The CDR3 DNA reads TGCGCCAGCAGCCCGTCTTGGGGGGGAGAGACCCATTACTTC. Residues: CASSPSWGGETHYF.

This chain connects TRBV5-1 to TRBJ2-5; 8 bases are a match to TRBD1. The CDR3 runs to 16 residues. The V and J ends lost 1 base and 5 bases, in that order; junction bases with no gene match: 10. The germline gives CDR1 SGHRS, CDR2 YFSETQ. The CDR3 reads CASSLFRTGSSETQYF. The CDR3 DNA reads as TGCGCCAGCAGCTTGTTCAGGACAGGGTCGTCGGAGACCCAGTACTTC.

This clonotype was picked up a small number of times. The gene calls are TRBV28 and TRBJ2-6; D call uncertain. Germline loops: CDR1 MDHEN, CDR2 SYDVKM. CDR3 length: 16 amino acids. V was clipped by 2 bases and J by 0 bases, with 8 bases between them. The CDR3 region is CASSLPILSGANVLTF. The CDR3 coding sequence is TGTGCCAGCAGTTTACCGATCCTCTCTGGGGCCAACGTCCTGACTTTC.

V usage is TRBV6-5 and J usage is TRBJ2-1, with unresolved D. This CDR3 contains 14 residues. Germline lookup yields CDR1 MNHEY and CDR2 SVGAGI. V was cut by 0 bases and J by 6 bases, with 9 bases left in between. The CDR3 DNA follows: TGTGCCAGCAGTTACTCTCCAGCTCGCAATGAGCAGTTCTTC. Its protein product is CASSYSPARNEQFF.

V usage is TRBV6-5 and J usage is TRBJ2-7; maybe TRBD1 (6 bases). Per germline, CDR1 MNHEY and CDR2 SVGAGI. V was trimmed by 0 bases and J by 0 bases, leaving 12 bases between them. The CDR3 covers 16 residues. CDR3 DNA sequence: TGTGCCAGCAGTTACTCTACAGGGTGGGGCTCCTACGAGCAGTACTTC. Protein sequence: CASSYSTGWGSYEQYF.

In this sample, this clonotype turned up a few times. V gene TRBV4-2 combines with J gene TRBJ2-1, with D hard to call. The CDR3 consists of 16 residues. CDR1 is LGHNA, CDR2 YNFKEQ, per germline. Trimming took off 0 bases at V and 1 base at J, with 10 bases between the two ends. CDR3 sequence (DNA): TGTGCCAGCAGCCAAGATGAGCGCGGATCCTACAATGAGCAGTTCTTC. Protein product: CASSQDERGSYNEQFF.

The sample holds a few counts of this clonotype. The V call is TRBV10-3, the J call TRBJ1-3, with D possibly being TRBD1 (5 bases). The CDR3 has 14 amino acids. With 0 bases removed from V and 9 bases from J, the gap between germline ends came to 12 bases. CDR1 and CDR2 from the germline V gene are ENHRY and SYGVKD. The CDR3 coding sequence is TGTGCCATCAGTGAGTCCGGGGCCCTCTCCACCATATATTTT. Amino acid sequence: CAISESGALSTIYF.

The chain links TRBV9 to TRBJ2-5; D is possibly TRBD1 or TRBD2 (6 bases each). Germline CDR1 SGDLS, CDR2 YYNGEE. The CDR3 is made up of 14 amino acids. V lost 0 bases and J 5 bases, leaving 11 bases between the germline ends. The DNA of the CDR3 is TGTGCCAGCAGCGTAGATGGGGGGCGGGAGACCCAGTACTTC. This encodes CASSVDGGRETQYF.

This chain connects TRBV5-1 to TRBJ2-2; D remains ambiguous. Trimming pared 0 bases from V and 4 bases from J, leaving 16 bases between. This CDR3 has 17 amino acids. Germline V gene data show CDR1 as SGHRS and CDR2 as YFSETQ. CDR3 loop: CASSLAPESTPTGELFF. The CDR3 region has the DNA TGCGCCAGCAGCTTGGCCCCGGAGTCGACTCCCACCGGGGAGCTGTTTTTT.

This clonotype is a singleton in its sample. V is TRBV20-1 and J is TRBJ1-2; D is undetermined. The CDR3 runs 11 residues. The germline CDR1 and CDR2 sequences are DFQATT and SNEGSKA (reference sequence). Trimming took 6 bases from V and 7 from J, leaving 12 bases between them. The chain's CDR3 is CSARRAAGYTF. CDR3 nucleotides: TGCAGTGCGAGACGGGCGGCTGGCTACACCTTC.

This clonotype showed up just a few times. The chain employs TRBV29-1 and TRBJ1-1; D is perhaps TRBD1 (6 bases). The CDR3 extends over 13 amino acids. CDR1 and CDR2 (germline): SQVTM, ANQGSEA. Deletions cut 7 bases from V and 0 bases from J, with 12 bases between. In DNA, the CDR3 is TGCAGCGGGAACAGGGCCATGAACACTGAAGCTTTCTTT. The encoded protein is CSGNRAMNTEAFF.

This clonotype turned up a few times. CDR3 sequence (DNA): TGTGCCAGCAGTGGCCGAGGGGGGACTGAAGCTTTCTTT. Translating it yields CASSGRGGTEAFF. V is TRBV25-1 and J is TRBJ1-1; perhaps TRBD1 as D (6 bases). The CDR3 spans 13 residues. The V end lost 4 bases, the J end lost 5 bases, and 11 bases lay between the germline ends. Per the germline V gene, CDR1 is MGHDK and CDR2 is SYGVNS.

The V gene is TRBV5-1, the J gene TRBJ2-1; a weak D match, TRBD2 (5 bases). Germline CDR1 SGHRS, CDR2 YFSETQ. This CDR3 has 15 amino acids. With 0 bases removed from V and 5 bases from J, the gap between germline ends came to 12 bases. The DNA of the CDR3 is TGCGCCAGCAGCTTGGCCGGTCTAGCCCACAATGAGCAGTTCTTC. Translated, it gives CASSLAGLAHNEQFF. Using reference TRBV5-1 and TRBJ2-1 for the parts outside the CDR3, the full variable domain is KAGVTQTPRYLIKTRGQQVTLSCSPISGHRSVSWYQQTPGQGLQFLFEYFSETQRNKGNFPGRFSGRQFSNSRSEMNVSTLELGDSALYLCASSLAGLAHNEQFFGPGTRLTVL.

The genes are TRBV4-1 and TRBJ2-7, with D unresolved. The germline gives CDR1 MGHRA, CDR2 YSYEKL. V gave up 4 bases and J gave up 6 bases, with 16 bases separating them. CDR3 length: 14 amino acids. CDR3 bases: TGCGCCAGCAGCCCGGGTTTGTTGTCCGGCGAGCAGTACGTC. Protein: CASSPGLLSGEQYV.

This clonotype occurred a few times. This chain joins TRBV3-1 and TRBJ2-1; TRBD2 matches at 10 bases. Germline V gene lookup returns CDR1 LGHDT and CDR2 YNNKEL (reference sequence). The CDR3 extends over 15 amino acids. Trimming cost V 4 bases and J 3 bases; bases outside gene matches: 3. CDR3 bases: TGTGCCAGCAGCCTCCAGCGGGAGGGCTACAATGAGCAGTTCTTC. Translating gives CASSLQREGYNEQFF.

The chain joins TRBV12-3 or TRBV12-4 to TRBJ2-7; D tentatively fits TRBD1 or TRBD2 (5 bases each). The CDR3 runs to 13 residues. V was clipped by 6 bases and J by 3 bases, with 12 bases between them. The CDR3 reads CASRSGTLYEQYF. DNA for the CDR3: TGTGCCAGCAGATCCGGGACCCTCTACGAGCAGTACTTC.

As to this clonotype: At one of its ends the junction is not consistent with the germline gene, which may arise from a read error. The chain carries TRBV25-1 and TRBJ2-1; D remains ambiguous. Germline-derived CDR1 and CDR2 are MGHDK and SYGVNS. The CDR3 has 12 amino acids. Here the CDR3 reads CASSENPSVVIF. CDR3 bases: TGTGCCAGCAGTGAAAACCCCTCGGTCGTGATCTTC.

A few counts support this clonotype. This chain connects TRBV7-2 to TRBJ2-1; D is possibly TRBD2 (5 bases). V dropped 2 bases and J dropped 2 bases, with 16 bases sitting between them. Germline V gene data show CDR1 as SGHTA and CDR2 as FQGNSA. The CDR3 is made up of 17 amino acids. In DNA, the CDR3 is TGTGCCAGCAGCTTATCGGTTAGAAGCGGAACCTACAATGAGCAGTTCTTC. It is translated as CASSLSVRSGTYNEQFF. The full variable domain, completed using reference TRBV7-2 and TRBJ2-1, is GAGVSQSPSNKVTEKGKDVELRCDPISGHTALYWYRQSLGQGLEFLIYFQGNSAPDKSGLPSDRFSAERTGGSVSTLTIQRTQQEDSAVYLCASSLSVRSGTYNEQFFGPGTRLTVL.

This clonotype came up a few times. The chain recombines TRBV25-1 with TRBJ2-4, with 9 bases aligning to TRBD1. V shed 6 bases and J 0 bases; nucleotides not matched to a gene: 6. The CDR3 totals 16 residues. CDR1 is MGHDK, CDR2 SYGVNS, per germline. DNA of the CDR3: TGTGCCAGCAGACAACAGGGGGCGCGAGCCAAAAACATTCAGTACTTC. Residues: CASRQQGARAKNIQYF. Combining the CDR3 with reference TRBV25-1 and TRBJ2-4 gives the whole variable domain EADIYQTPRYLVIGTGKKITLECSQTMGHDKMYWYQQDPGMELHLIHYSYGVNSTEKGDLSSESTVSRIRTEHFPLTLESARPSHTSQYLCASRQQGARAKNIQYFGAGTRLSVL.

V and J are TRBV7-7 and TRBJ2-7, with D possibly TRBD2 on 5 matching bases. Germline assignment: CDR1 SSHAT and CDR2 FNYEAQ (reference sequence). V dropped 5 bases and J dropped 1 base, with 15 bases sitting between them. The CDR3 consists of 15 residues. CDR3 loop: CASSPLGGKSYEQYF. The CDR3 coding sequence is TGTGCCAGCAGCCCCCTCGGAGGCAAATCCTACGAGCAGTACTTC.

Details on this clonotype: The junction departs from the called germline gene at one end, perhaps through a read error. V gene TRBV5-6 combines with J gene TRBJ2-1; D is ambiguous. The germline V gene has CDR1 SGHDT and CDR2 YYEEEE. The CDR3 has 13 amino acids. The CDR3 sequence is CASSFTAYSEQFF. The CDR3, as DNA: TGTGCCAGCAGCTTCACTGCGTACAGTGAGCAGTTCTTC.